Each of the 9 T cell receptor beta chains below was sequenced from the same sample in a study of blood T cell repertoires in COVID-19. Data came from immunoSEQ multiplex PCR; TCRdb stores just in-frame clones and leaves some out. The sample shows about 40,000 clones, around 85% of them seen only once. Sample: peripheral blood. These receptors were taken from a woman aged 55-70 years with acute or convalescent COVID-19.

J is TRBJ2-1 and V is TRBV7-3; maybe TRBD1 (5 bases). Germline CDR1 is SGHTA and CDR2 is FQGTGA. V dropped 4 bases and J dropped 7 bases, with 11 bases sitting between them. This CDR3 is 13 amino acids long. CDR3 region: CASSYGAGNEQFF. The CDR3 DNA is TGTGCCAGCAGCTATGGGGCCGGGAATGAGCAGTTCTTC.

Only a few counts were recorded for this clone. The chain combines TRBV20-1 with TRBJ1-1; weak D call: TRBD1 (5 bases). This CDR3 has 11 residues. Germline V gene sequence: CDR1 DFQATT, CDR2 SNEGSKA (reference sequence). Trimming removed 3 bases at V and 7 bases at J, with 9 bases between. As DNA, the CDR3 is TGCAGTGCTAGTGGAGACAGTGAAGCTTTCTTT. Translating gives CSASGDSEAFF.

The V and J genes are TRBV9 and TRBJ2-7; TRBD1 aligns across 9 bases. The CDR3 has 15 amino acids. Trimming at V came to 4 bases and at J to 5 bases, leaving 10 bases not matched to a gene. Per germline, CDR1 SGDLS and CDR2 YYNGEE. The CDR3 sequence is CASSKGQGPEHEQYF. For the CDR3, the DNA is TGTGCCAGCAGCAAGGGACAGGGACCTGAGCACGAGCAGTACTTC.

The gene calls are TRBV5-1 and TRBJ1-6; 7 nucleotides agree with TRBD1. Trimming at V came to 6 bases and at J to 8 bases, leaving 8 bases not matched to a gene. Germline CDR1 reads SGHRS; CDR2 reads YFSETQ. The CDR3 has 14 amino acids. The CDR3 region has the DNA TGCGCCAGCAACTCGGGGACAGCTGATTCACCCCTCCACTTT. Residues: CASNSGTADSPLHF.

J is TRBJ2-7 and V is TRBV15; 10 bases map to TRBD2. Unmatched junction bases numbered 10, after V lost 0 bases and J lost 5 bases. The CDR3 extends over 17 amino acids. Germline V CDR1 and CDR2: LNHNV, YYDKDF (reference sequence). CDR3 DNA: TGTGCCACCAGCAGAGATCAGTGGCTAGCGGGAGCCCACGAGCAGTACTTC. Protein product: CATSRDQWLAGAHEQYF.

This clone came up a few times. The gene calls are TRBV7-2 and TRBJ2-7; D may be TRBD2 (6 bases). The V end was cut by 5 bases, the J end by 0 bases, with 14 bases between. There are 15 residues in the CDR3. Germline V gene sequence: CDR1 SGHTA, CDR2 FQGNSA. The CDR3 DNA reads TGTGCCAGCAGCGAACGGGGGTTGAGCTCCTACGAGCAGTACTTC. Encoded protein: CASSERGLSSYEQYF.

Of note for this clone: A read error may produce the germline difference seen at one junction end. This chain connects TRBV23-1 to TRBJ1-1; D uncertain. TRBV23-1 qualifies as an ORF whose function is uncertain. The CDR3 consists of 14 residues. For the CDR3, the DNA is TGCGCCAGCGCGGAACATTTAAGGAACCCTGAAGCTTTCTTT. Translating it yields CASAEHLRNPEAFF.

This chain connects TRBV19 to TRBJ1-5, with D possibly TRBD1 on 5 matching bases. Germline values: CDR1 LNHDA, CDR2 SQIVND (reference sequence). The V end lost 4 bases, the J end lost 0 bases, and 10 bases lay between the germline ends. There are 15 residues in the CDR3. The CDR3 is CASSRQSYSNQPQHF. The DNA for the CDR3 is TGTGCCAGTAGTAGACAGTCTTATAGCAATCAGCCCCAGCATTTT.

The genes are TRBV18 and TRBJ2-5; TRBD2 matches at 11 bases. This CDR3 spans 16 amino acids. Germline V gives CDR1 KGHSH, CDR2 LQKENI. V was pared by 3 bases and J by 4 bases, with 7 bases of the junction left unmatched. CDR3 coding DNA: TGTGCCAGCTCACCCCCTTCCACTAGCGGGGGAGAGACCCAGTACTTC. Its translation: CASSPPSTSGGETQYF.